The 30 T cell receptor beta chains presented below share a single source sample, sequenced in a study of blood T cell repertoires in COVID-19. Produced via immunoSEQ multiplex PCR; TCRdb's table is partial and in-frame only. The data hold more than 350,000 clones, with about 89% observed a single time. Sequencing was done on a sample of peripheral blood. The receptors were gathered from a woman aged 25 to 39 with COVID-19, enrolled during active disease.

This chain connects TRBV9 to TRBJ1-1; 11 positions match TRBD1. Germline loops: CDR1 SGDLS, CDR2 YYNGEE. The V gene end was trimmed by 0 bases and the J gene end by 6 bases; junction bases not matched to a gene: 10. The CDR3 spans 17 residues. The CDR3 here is CASSVDTGDRGDSEAFF. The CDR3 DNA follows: TGTGCCAGCAGCGTAGATACCGGGGACAGGGGGGATTCTGAAGCTTTCTTT.

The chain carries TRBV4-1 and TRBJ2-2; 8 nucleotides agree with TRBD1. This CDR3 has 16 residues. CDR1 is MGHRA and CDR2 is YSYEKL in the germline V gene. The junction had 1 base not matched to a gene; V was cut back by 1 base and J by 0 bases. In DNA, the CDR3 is TGCGCCAGCAGCCAAGGGGACAGGACGAACACCGGGGAGCTGTTTTTT. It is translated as CASSQGDRTNTGELFF.

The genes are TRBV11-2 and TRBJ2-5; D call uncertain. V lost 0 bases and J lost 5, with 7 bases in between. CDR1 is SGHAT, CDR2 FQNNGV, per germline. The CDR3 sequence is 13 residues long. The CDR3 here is CASSLDSWETQYF. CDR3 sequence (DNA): TGTGCCAGCAGCTTAGATAGTTGGGAGACCCAGTACTTC.

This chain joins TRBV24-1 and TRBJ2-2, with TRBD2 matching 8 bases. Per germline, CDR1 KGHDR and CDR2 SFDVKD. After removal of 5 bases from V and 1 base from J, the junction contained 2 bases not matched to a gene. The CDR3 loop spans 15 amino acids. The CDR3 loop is CATSVLAGNTGELFF. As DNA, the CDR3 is TGTGCCACCAGTGTTCTAGCGGGGAACACCGGGGAGCTGTTTTTT.

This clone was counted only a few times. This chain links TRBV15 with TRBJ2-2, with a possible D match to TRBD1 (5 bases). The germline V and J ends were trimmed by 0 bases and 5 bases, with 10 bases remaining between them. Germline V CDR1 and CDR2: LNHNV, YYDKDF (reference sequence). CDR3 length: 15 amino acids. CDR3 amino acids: CATSRDGAGTGELFF. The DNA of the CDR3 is TGTGCCACCAGCAGAGATGGGGCCGGGACCGGGGAGCTGTTTTTT.

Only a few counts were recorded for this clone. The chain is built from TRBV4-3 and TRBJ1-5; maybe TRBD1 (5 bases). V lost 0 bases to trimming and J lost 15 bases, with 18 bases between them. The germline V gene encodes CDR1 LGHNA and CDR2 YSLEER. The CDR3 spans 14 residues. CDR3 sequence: CASSQDPGTSFVHF. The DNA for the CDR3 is TGCGCCAGCAGCCAAGATCCTGGGACTTCCTTTGTGCATTTT.

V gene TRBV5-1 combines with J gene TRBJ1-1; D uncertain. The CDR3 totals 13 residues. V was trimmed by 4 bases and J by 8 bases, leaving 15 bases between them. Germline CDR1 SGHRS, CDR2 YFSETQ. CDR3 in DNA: TGCGCCAGCAGCGCCGACTCCCGCGGGGAAGCTTTCTTT. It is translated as CASSADSRGEAFF.

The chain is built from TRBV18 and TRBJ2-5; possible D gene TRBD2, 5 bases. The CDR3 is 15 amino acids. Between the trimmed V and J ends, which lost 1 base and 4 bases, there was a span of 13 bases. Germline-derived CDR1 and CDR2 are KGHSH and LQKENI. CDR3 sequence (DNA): TGTGCCAGCTCACCACTAATGGCGGACTTAGAGACCCAGTACTTC. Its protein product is CASSPLMADLETQYF. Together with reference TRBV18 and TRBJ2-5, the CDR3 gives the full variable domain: NAGVMQNPRHLVRRRGQEARLRCSPMKGHSHVYWYRQLPEEGLKFMVYLQKENIIDESGMPKERFSAEFPKEGPSILRIQQVVRGDSAAYFCASSPLMADLETQYFGPGTRLLVL.

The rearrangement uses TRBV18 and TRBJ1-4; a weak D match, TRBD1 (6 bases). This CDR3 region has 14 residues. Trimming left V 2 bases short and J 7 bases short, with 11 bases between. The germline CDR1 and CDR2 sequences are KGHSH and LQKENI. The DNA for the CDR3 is TGTGCCAGCTCACCATCTGGGACACCTGAAAAACTGTTTTTT. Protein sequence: CASSPSGTPEKLFF.

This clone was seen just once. The CDR3 nucleotides read TGTGCCAGCTCTACGAGGAGGGTGTCGGGCACTGAAGCTTTCTTT. Amino acids: CASSTRRVSGTEAFF. The rearrangement uses TRBV18 and TRBJ1-1; D call uncertain. The CDR3 is 15 amino acids. CDR1 KGHSH and CDR2 LQKENI come from the germline V gene. V lost 6 bases, J lost 4 bases, and 18 bases lay in between.

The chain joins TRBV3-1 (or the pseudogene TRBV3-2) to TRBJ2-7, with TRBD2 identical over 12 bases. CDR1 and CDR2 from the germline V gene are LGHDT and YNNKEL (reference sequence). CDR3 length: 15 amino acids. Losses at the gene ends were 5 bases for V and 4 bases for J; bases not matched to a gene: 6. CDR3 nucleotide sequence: TGTGCCAGCAGCGCACCCGGGACTAGCGGGTACGAGCAGTACTTC. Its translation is CASSAPGTSGYEQYF.

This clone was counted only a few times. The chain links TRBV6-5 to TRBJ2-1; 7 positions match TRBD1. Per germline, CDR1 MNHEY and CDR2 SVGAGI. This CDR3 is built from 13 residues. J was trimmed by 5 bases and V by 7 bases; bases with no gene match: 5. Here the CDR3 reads CASKRQGHNEQFF. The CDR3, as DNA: TGTGCCAGCAAACGACAGGGACACAATGAGCAGTTCTTC.

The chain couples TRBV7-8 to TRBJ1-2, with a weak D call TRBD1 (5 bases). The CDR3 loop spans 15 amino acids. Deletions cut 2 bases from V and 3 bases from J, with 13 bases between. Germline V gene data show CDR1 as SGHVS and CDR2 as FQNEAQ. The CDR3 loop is CASSLIGEGDYGYTF. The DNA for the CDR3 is TGTGCCAGCAGCTTAATAGGGGAGGGAGACTATGGCTACACCTTC.

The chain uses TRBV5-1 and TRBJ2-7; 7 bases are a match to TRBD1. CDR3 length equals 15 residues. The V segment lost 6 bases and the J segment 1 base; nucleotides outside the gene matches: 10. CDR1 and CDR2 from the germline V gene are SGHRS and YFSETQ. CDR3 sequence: CASTPQGFASYEQYF. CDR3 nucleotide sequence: TGCGCCAGCACACCACAGGGGTTTGCGTCCTACGAGCAGTACTTC.

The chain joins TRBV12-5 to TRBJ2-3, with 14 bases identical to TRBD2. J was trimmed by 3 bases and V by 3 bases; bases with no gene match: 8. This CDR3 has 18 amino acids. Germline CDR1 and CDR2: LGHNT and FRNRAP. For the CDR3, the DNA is TGTGCTAGTGGTTTTCGTGGGACTAGCGGGAGACGGACAGATACGCAGTATTTT. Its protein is CASGFRGTSGRRTDTQYF.

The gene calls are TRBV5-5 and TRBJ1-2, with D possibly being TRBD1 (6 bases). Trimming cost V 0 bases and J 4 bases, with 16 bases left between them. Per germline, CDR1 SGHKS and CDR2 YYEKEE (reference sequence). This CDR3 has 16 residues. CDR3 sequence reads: CASSLGGQPNLYGYTF. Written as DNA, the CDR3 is TGTGCCAGCAGCTTGGGAGGACAGCCAAACCTCTATGGCTACACCTTC.

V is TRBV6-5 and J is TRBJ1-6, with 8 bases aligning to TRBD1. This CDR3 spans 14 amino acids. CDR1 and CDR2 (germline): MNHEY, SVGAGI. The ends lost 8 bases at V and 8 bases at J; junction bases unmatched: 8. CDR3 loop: CASSRQGRDSPLHF. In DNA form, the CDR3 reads TGTGCCAGCTCCCGACAGGGGAGGGATTCACCCCTCCACTTT.

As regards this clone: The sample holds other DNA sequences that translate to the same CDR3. The CDR3 coding sequence is TGCAGCGTTGGAGGTCAGGGCTACGAGCAGTACTTC. Its translation: CSVGGQGYEQYF. The rearrangement joins TRBV29-1 to TRBJ2-7, with D tentatively TRBD1 (5 bases). The CDR3 contains 12 residues. Between the trimmed V and J ends, which lost 4 bases and 3 bases, there was a span of 10 bases. In germline, CDR1 is SQVTM, CDR2 ANQGSEA.

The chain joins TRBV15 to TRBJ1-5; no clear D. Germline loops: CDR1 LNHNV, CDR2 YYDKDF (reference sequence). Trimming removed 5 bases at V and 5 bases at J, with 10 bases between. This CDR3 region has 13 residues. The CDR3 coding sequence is TGTGCCACCAGCCCTACCAGGTATCAGCCCCAGCATTTT. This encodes CATSPTRYQPQHF.

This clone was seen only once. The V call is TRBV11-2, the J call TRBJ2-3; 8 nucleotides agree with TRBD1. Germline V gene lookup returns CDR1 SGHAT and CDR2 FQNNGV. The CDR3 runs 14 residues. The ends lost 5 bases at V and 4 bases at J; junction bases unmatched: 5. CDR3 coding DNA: TGTGCCAGCAGCGCAAGGACAGGGCCAGATACGCAGTATTTT. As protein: CASSARTGPDTQYF.

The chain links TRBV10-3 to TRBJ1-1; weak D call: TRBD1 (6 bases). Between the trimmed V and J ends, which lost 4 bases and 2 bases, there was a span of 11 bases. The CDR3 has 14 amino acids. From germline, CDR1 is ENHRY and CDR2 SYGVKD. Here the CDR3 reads CAISAQGPNTEAFF. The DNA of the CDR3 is TGTGCCATCAGTGCCCAGGGGCCAAACACTGAAGCTTTCTTT.

CDR3 sequence: CASSVRSDTQYF. The CDR3 DNA is TGTGCCAGCAGCGTCAGATCAGATACGCAGTATTTT. V and J are TRBV9 and TRBJ2-3; D is unresolved. The CDR3 sequence is 12 residues long. CDR1 SGDLS and CDR2 YYNGEE come from the germline V gene. Trimming cost V 2 bases and J 4 bases, with 5 bases left between them.

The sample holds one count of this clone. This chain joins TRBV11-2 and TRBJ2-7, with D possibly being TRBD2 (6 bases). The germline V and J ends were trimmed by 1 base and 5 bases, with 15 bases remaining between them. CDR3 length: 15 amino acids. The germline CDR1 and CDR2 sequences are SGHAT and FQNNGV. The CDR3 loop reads CASSLAGGAVDEQYF. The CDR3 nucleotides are TGTGCCAGCAGCTTAGCTGGAGGGGCGGTCGACGAGCAGTACTTC.

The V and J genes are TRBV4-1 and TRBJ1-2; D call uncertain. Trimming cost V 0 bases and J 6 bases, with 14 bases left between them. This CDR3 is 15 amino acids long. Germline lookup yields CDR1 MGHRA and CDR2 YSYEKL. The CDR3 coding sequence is TGCGCCAGCAGCCAAGATCTGGCCACCTTAAATGGCTACACCTTC. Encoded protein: CASSQDLATLNGYTF.

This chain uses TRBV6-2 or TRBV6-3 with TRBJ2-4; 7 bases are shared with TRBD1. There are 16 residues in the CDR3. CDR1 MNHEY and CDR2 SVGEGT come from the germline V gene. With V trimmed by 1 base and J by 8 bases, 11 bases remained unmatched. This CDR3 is CASSYLGGGTPYIQYF. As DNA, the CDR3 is TGTGCCAGCAGTTACTTAGGGGGCGGTACCCCCTACATTCAGTACTTC.

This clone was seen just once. The CDR3 DNA reads as TGTGCCTGGAGCCCCAGCTGGCGGGCTAGCACAGATACGCAGTATTTT. Amino acid sequence: CAWSPSWRASTDTQYF. The chain carries TRBV30 and TRBJ2-3; D might be TRBD2 (5 bases). The V end lost 3 bases, the J end lost 0 bases, and 16 bases lay between the germline ends. The V gene's germline CDR1 is GTSNPN and CDR2 SVGIG (reference sequence). The CDR3 is 16 residues long.

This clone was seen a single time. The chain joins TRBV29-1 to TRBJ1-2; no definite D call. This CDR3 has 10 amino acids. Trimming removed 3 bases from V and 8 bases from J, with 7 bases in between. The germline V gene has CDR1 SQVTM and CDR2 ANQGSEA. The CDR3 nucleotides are TGCAGCGTTGAGGAGGAGGGCTACACCTTC. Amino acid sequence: CSVEEEGYTF.

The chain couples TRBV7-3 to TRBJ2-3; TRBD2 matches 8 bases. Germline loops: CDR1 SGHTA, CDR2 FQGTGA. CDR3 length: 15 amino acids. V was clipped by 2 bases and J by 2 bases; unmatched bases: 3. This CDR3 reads CASSLYSGDTDTQYF. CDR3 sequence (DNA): TGTGCCAGCAGCTTATATAGCGGGGACACAGATACGCAGTATTTT.

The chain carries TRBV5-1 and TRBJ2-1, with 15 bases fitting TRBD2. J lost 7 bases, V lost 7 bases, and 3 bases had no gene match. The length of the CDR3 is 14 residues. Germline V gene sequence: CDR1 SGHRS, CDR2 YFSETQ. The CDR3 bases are TGCGCCAGCGGAGGGACTAGCGGGAGGAATGAGCAGTTCTTC. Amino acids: CASGGTSGRNEQFF.

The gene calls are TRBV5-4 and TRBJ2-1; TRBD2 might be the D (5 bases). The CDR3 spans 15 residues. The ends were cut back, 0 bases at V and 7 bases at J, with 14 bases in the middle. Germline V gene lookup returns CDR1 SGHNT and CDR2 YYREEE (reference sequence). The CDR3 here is CASSLAHRTGNEQFF. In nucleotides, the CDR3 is TGTGCCAGCAGCTTGGCCCATAGGACTGGAAATGAGCAGTTCTTC.